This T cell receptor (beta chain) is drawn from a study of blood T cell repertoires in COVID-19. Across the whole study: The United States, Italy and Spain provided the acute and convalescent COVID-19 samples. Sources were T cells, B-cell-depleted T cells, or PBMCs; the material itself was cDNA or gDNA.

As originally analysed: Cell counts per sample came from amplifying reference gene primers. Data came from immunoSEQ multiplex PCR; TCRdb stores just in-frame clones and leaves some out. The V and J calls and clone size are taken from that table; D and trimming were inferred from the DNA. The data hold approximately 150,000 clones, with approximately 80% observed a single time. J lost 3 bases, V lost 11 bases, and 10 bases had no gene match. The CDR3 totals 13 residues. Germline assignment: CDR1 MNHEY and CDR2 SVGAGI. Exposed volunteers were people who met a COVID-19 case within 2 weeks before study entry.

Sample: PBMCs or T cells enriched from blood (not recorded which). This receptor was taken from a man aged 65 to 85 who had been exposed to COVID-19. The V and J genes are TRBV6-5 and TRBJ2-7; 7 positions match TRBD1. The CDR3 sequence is CAGERTGLYEQYF. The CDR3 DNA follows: TGTGCCGGCGAGAGGACAGGCCTCTACGAGCAGTACTTC.